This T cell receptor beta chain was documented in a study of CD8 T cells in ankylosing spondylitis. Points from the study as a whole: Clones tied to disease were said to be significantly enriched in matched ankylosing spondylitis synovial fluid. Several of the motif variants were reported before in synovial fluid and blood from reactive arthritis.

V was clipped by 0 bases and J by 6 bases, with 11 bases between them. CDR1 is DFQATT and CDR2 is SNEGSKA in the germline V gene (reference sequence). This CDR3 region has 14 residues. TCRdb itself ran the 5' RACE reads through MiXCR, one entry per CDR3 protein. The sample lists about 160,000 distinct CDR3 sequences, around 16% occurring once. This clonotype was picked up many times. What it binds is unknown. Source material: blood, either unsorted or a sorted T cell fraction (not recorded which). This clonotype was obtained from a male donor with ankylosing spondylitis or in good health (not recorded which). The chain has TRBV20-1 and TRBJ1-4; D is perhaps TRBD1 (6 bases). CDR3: CSARDGGRDEKLFF. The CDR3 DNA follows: TGCAGTGCTAGAGATGGGGGGCGCGATGAAAAACTGTTTTTT.